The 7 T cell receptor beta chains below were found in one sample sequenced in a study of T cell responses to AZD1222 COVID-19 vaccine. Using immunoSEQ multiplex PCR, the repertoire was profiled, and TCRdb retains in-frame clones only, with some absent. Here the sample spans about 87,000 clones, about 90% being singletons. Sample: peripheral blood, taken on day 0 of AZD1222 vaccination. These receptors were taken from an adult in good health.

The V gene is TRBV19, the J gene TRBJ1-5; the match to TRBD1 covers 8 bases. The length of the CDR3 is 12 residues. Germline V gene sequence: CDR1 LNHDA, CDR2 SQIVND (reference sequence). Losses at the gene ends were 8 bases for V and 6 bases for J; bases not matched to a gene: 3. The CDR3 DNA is TGTGCCAGTGACAGGGGAACTCAGCCCCAGCATTTT. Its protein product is CASDRGTQPQHF.

The CDR3 DNA reads as TGTGCCAGCAGTTCCCTCGCGGGGGGGGAGCAGTACTTC. This gives the protein CASSSLAGGEQYF. The rearrangement joins TRBV12-3 or TRBV12-4 to TRBJ2-7, with TRBD2 identical over 9 bases. The CDR3 has 13 amino acids. With 4 bases clipped from V and 7 bases from J, the junction kept 5 bases outside the gene matches.

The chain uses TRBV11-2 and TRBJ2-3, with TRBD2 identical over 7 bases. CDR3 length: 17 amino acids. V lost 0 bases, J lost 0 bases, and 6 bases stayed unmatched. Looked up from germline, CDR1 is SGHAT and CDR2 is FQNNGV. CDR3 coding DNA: TGTGCCAGCAGCTTAGAAGCAGCGGGGACTAGCACAGATACGCAGTATTTT. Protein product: CASSLEAAGTSTDTQYF. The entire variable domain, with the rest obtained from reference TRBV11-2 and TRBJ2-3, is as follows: EAGVAQSPRYKIIEKRQSVAFWCNPISGHATLYWYQQILGQGPKLLIQFQNNGVVDDSQLPKDRFSAERLKGVDSTLKIQPAKLEDSAVYLCASSLEAAGTSTDTQYFGPGTRLTVL.

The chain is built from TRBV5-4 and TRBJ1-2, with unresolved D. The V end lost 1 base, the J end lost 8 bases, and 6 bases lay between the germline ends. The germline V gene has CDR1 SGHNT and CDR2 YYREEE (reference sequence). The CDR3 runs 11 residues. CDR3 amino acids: CASSLSSGYTF. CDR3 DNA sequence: TGTGCCAGCAGCTTGTCCAGCGGCTACACCTTC.

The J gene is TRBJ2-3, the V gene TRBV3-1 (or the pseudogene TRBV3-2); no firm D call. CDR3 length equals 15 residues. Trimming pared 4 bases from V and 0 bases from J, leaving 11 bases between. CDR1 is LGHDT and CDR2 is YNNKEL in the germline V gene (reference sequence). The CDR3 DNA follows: TGTGCCAGCAGCCTCCACGGTACTAGCACAGATACGCAGTATTTT. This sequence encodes CASSLHGTSTDTQYF.

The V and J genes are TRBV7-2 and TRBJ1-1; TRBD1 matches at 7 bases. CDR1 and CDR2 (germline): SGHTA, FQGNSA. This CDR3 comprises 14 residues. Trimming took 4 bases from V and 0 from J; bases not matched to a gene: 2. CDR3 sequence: CASSSQGMNTEAFF. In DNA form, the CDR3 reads TGTGCCAGCAGCTCACAGGGGATGAACACTGAAGCTTTCTTT.

This CDR3 is CASSESPGLAFF. The CDR3 DNA reads as TGTGCCAGCAGTGAATCTCCGGGGCTGGCTTTCTTT. The chain combines TRBV25-1 with TRBJ1-1, with D possibly being TRBD1 (5 bases). The CDR3 totals 12 residues. The ends were cut back, 1 base at V and 11 bases at J, with 11 bases in the middle. Germline CDR1 MGHDK, CDR2 SYGVNS.